The clone carrying this TCR beta chain was recorded a few times. TCRdb analysed the 5' RACE reads with MiXCR anew, one entry per CDR3 protein. The profile shows 50,000 to 65,000 distinct CDR3 sequences, more than 7% of them singletons. CDR1 and CDR2 (germline): SQVTM, ANQGSEA. CDR3 length: 14 residues. V was trimmed by 4 bases and J by 1 base, leaving 13 bases between them. This specimen comes from a study of spatial heterogeneity in lung cancer. Time point reported: sample taken at primary tumor resection. Unsorted whole RNA samples from tumor, nontumor lung or frozen PBMC were sequenced. This TCR was recovered from a female donor with early-stage non-small cell lung cancer. The specimen comprised PBMCs, sampled at surgery. The gene calls are TRBV29-1 and TRBJ1-1, with D perhaps TRBD1 (5 bases). This chain's CDR3 is CSVAPSGANTEAFF. The DNA of the CDR3 is TGCAGCGTTGCACCAAGCGGGGCGAACACTGAAGCTTTCTTT.